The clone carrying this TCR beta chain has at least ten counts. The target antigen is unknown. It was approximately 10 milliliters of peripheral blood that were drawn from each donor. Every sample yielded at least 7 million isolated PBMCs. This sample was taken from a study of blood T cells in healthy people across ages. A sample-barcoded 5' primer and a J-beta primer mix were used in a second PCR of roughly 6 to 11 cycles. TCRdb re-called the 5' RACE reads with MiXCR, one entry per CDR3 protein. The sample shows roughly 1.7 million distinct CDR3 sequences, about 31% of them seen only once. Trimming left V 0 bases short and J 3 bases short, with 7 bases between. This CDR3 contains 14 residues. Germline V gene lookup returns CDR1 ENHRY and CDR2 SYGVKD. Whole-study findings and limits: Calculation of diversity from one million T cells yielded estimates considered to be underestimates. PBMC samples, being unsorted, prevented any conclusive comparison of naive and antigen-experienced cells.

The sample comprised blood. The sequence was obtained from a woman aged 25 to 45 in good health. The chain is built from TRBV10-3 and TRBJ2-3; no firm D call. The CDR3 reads CAISESGRTDTQYF. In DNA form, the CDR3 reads TGTGCCATCAGTGAGTCTGGCAGAACAGATACGCAGTATTTT.